The clone carrying this TCR beta chain was picked up one time. The antigen is not known. The data were obtained in a study of CD8 T cells in Susac syndrome. Random hexamers were used to reverse transcribe an amount of roughly 0.5 to 1 ug RNA. Amplification of TCR beta CDR3 used immunoSEQ multiplex PCR across 54 Vbeta and 13 Jbeta. TCRdb reprocessed the immunoSEQ multiplex PCR reads with MiXCR, giving one entry per CDR3 protein. The data hold 180,000 or so distinct CDR3 sequences, with just under 95% observed a single time. Trimming stripped 2 bases from V and 10 bases from J, with 12 bases between. The CDR3 sequence is 13 residues long. Per the germline V gene, CDR1 is MGHRA and CDR2 is YSYEKL. Whole-study findings and limits: It was acknowledged by the study that relatively few individuals were included in its TCR sequencing and HLA analysis.

The sequence was collected from a human donor in good health. The V and J genes are TRBV4-1 and TRBJ1-3; the D is unclear. Specimen: CD4+ T cells from PBMCs. In DNA form, the CDR3 reads TGCGCCAGCAGCCAAAGACATACGGGGACCATATATTTT. It is translated as CASSQRHTGTIYF.